The source of this TCR beta chain is a study of shared clonotypes between healthy human individuals. Notes on the study in general: Sequencing of the sorted subsets was shown by rarefaction to be incomplete despite large depth.

Every subset had its genomic DNA shared out evenly among several immunoSEQ plates. TCRdb's copy holds only in-frame clones and misses some; the assay was immunoSEQ multiplex PCR. This table has 800,000 or so clones, 96% appearing once. Trimming took off 0 bases at V and 7 bases at J, with 19 bases between the two ends. The CDR3 sequence is 16 residues long. From germline, CDR1 is SGHRS and CDR2 YFSETQ. CD45RO negativity and positive selection for CCR7 defined naive CD8 cells, a population that excluded terminally differentiated effector memory CD45RA+ cells. Turning to this clone: Its antigen is not identified.

The V call is TRBV5-1, the J call TRBJ1-2, with D possibly matching TRBD1 (6 bases). The TCR was taken from a man younger than 45 in good health. Sequencing was carried out using naive CD8+ T cells sorted from blood. The CDR3 sequence: CASSLALTGADAGYTF. The CDR3 nucleotides are TGCGCCAGCAGCTTGGCCTTGACGGGGGCGGACGCTGGCTACACCTTC.